The 29 T cell receptor beta chains below come from one sample, sequenced in a study of PD-L1 blockade in urothelial cancer. Sequencing was performed with immunoSEQ multiplex PCR; in TCRdb, only in-frame clones are kept and a portion is missing. The data contain around 80,000 clones, roughly 87% of them singletons. The material sequenced was PBMCs, taken around atezolizumab (anti-PD-L1) treatment. All receptors come from a woman between 65 and 79 years old with urothelial cancer.

The chain employs TRBV7-2 and TRBJ1-2; weak D call: TRBD1 (5 bases). The germline V gene encodes CDR1 SGHTA and CDR2 FQGNSA. This CDR3 is built from 15 residues. V was cut by 1 base and J by 2 bases, with 11 bases left in between. In DNA form, the CDR3 reads TGTGCCAGCAGCTTAGTAGGGGTGCAGAACTATGGCTACACCTTC. Amino acid sequence: CASSLVGVQNYGYTF.

The CDR3 loop is CASTGSGTLNYGYTF. The CDR3 DNA reads TGTGCCAGCACCGGCTCGGGGACTCTTAACTATGGCTACACCTTC. The chain couples TRBV27 to TRBJ1-2, with a weak D call TRBD1 (5 bases). Between the trimmed V and J ends, which lost 7 bases and 1 base, there was a span of 16 bases. The CDR3 contains 15 residues. Germline assignment: CDR1 MNHEY and CDR2 SMNVEV (reference sequence).

The gene calls are TRBV4-2 and TRBJ2-7; 8 nucleotides match TRBD1. The CDR3 loop spans 18 amino acids. V shed 1 base, J shed 1 base, and the junction held 12 bases outside the gene matches. Germline CDR1 LGHNA, CDR2 YNFKEQ. In nucleotides, the CDR3 is TGTGCCAGCAGCCAAGCCAGCCAGACAGGGGTGGGGTCCTACGAGCAGTACTTC. Its protein product is CASSQASQTGVGSYEQYF.

The chain recombines TRBV10-3 with TRBJ2-1; no clear D gene. V lost 6 bases and J lost 9, with 9 bases in between. The CDR3 contains 11 residues. Germline V CDR1 and CDR2: ENHRY, SYGVKD. The CDR3 reads CAISFESEQFF. In DNA, the CDR3 is TGTGCCATCAGCTTCGAGAGTGAGCAGTTCTTC.

This clone was picked up one time. The chain combines TRBV30 with TRBJ2-1; a possible D gene is TRBD1 (5 bases). CDR3 length: 16 residues. CDR1 is GTSNPN, CDR2 SVGIG, per germline (reference sequence). Trimming took 4 bases from V and 8 from J, leaving 24 bases between them. The CDR3 loop is CAWKRVGATLLDEQFF. CDR3 sequence (DNA): TGTGCCTGGAAAAGGGTTGGGGCTACCTTGCTCGATGAGCAGTTCTTC.

This rearrangement joins TRBV6-1 to TRBJ1-2, with a weak D call TRBD1 (6 bases). V lost 4 bases, J lost 8 bases, and 14 bases lay in between. Germline V lookup: CDR1 MNHNS, CDR2 SASEGT. The CDR3 extends over 13 amino acids. The CDR3 region has the DNA TGTGCCAGCAGTGGCACCGGGACAAGCGGCTACACCTTC. Amino acids: CASSGTGTSGYTF.

The V gene is TRBV11-2, the J gene TRBJ2-3; no firm D call. In germline, CDR1 is SGHAT, CDR2 FQNNGV. CDR3 size: 14 residues. Trimming shortened V by 1 base and J by 5 bases, and 10 bases separated the two germline ends. This CDR3 reads CASSLGVARDTQYF. The CDR3 region has the DNA TGTGCCAGCAGCTTAGGGGTGGCTAGAGATACGCAGTATTTT. The whole variable domain, remainder taken from reference TRBV11-2 and TRBJ2-3, is EAGVAQSPRYKIIEKRQSVAFWCNPISGHATLYWYQQILGQGPKLLIQFQNNGVVDDSQLPKDRFSAERLKGVDSTLKIQPAKLEDSAVYLCASSLGVARDTQYFGPGTRLTVL.

This clone was recorded only once. The V and J genes are TRBV2 and TRBJ1-1; possible D gene TRBD1, 5 bases. This CDR3 spans 13 amino acids. The V gene lost 5 bases and the J gene lost 2 bases, with 9 bases spanning the gap. Germline CDR1 reads SNHLY; CDR2 reads FYNNEI. CDR3 sequence: CASSPGYNTEAFF. In DNA, the CDR3 is TGTGCCAGCAGTCCAGGGTATAACACTGAAGCTTTCTTT.

The chain is built from TRBV9 and TRBJ2-2; 9 bases are shared with TRBD1. Germline CDR1 and CDR2: SGDLS and YYNGEE. V lost 0 bases to trimming and J lost 8 bases; unmatched junction nucleotides: 8. The CDR3 length is 16 residues. The CDR3 sequence is CASSVGNRGLSGELFF. CDR3 DNA: TGTGCCAGCAGCGTAGGGAACAGGGGGCTGTCGGGGGAGCTGTTTTTT.

The gene calls are TRBV27 and TRBJ1-5; TRBD1 aligns across 7 bases. J was trimmed by 1 base and V by 3 bases; bases with no gene match: 3. The V gene's germline CDR1 is MNHEY and CDR2 SMNVEV (reference sequence). CDR3 length equals 15 residues. CDR3 sequence: CASSFRQGSNQPQHF. The CDR3, as DNA: TGTGCCAGCAGTTTTAGACAGGGCAGCAATCAGCCCCAGCATTTT.

The chain is built from TRBV5-4 and TRBJ1-2; 7 bases are shared with TRBD1. J gave up 1 base and V 0 bases, and 6 bases lay outside the gene matches. Germline V gives CDR1 SGHNT, CDR2 YYREEE (reference sequence). This CDR3 is built from 16 residues. In DNA, the CDR3 is TGTGCCAGCAGCTTGGGGACAGGCTACATTAACTATGGCTACACCTTC. Translating it yields CASSLGTGYINYGYTF.

This clone was picked up one time. The V gene is TRBV30, the J gene TRBJ1-6; D is perhaps TRBD1 (6 bases). The V end was cut by 2 bases, the J end by 2 bases, with 10 bases between. The CDR3 runs 15 residues. The germline gives CDR1 GTSNPN, CDR2 SVGIG (reference sequence). The CDR3 protein is CAWSTRTAYNSPLHF. In DNA, the CDR3 is TGTGCCTGGAGTACCCGGACAGCCTATAATTCACCCCTCCACTTT.

DNA for the CDR3: TGTGCCAGTAGTCCGAACAGGGGGCCCGCAGATACGCAGTATTTT. Amino acids: CASSPNRGPADTQYF. The chain employs TRBV19 and TRBJ2-3; 9 bases map to TRBD1. Germline assignment: CDR1 LNHDA and CDR2 SQIVND (reference sequence). Trimming removed 5 bases from V and 4 bases from J; junction bases left unmatched: 7. CDR3 length: 15 amino acids.

This rearrangement joins TRBV10-2 to TRBJ2-5; 16 bases map to TRBD2. Germline V CDR1 and CDR2: WSHSY, SAAADI. The ends lost 5 bases at V and 4 bases at J; junction bases unmatched: 4. The CDR3 spans 16 residues. The CDR3 DNA sequence: TGCGCCAGCAGTCCGGGACTAGCGGGAGGGTCAGAGACCCAGTACTTC. It encodes CASSPGLAGGSETQYF.

The chain joins TRBV7-9 to TRBJ1-2, with 7 nucleotides matching TRBD1. Germline V gene sequence: CDR1 SEHNR, CDR2 FQNEAQ (reference sequence). The CDR3 sequence is 14 residues long. The J segment lost 4 bases and the V segment lost 5 bases, leaving 7 bases of the junction unmatched. The chain's CDR3 is CASSDKGQSYGYTF. CDR3 bases: TGTGCCAGCAGCGACAAGGGACAGAGCTATGGCTACACCTTC.

This clone appeared once. The V and J genes are TRBV30 and TRBJ1-1; TRBD1 is a possible D gene (5 bases). CDR1 and CDR2 (germline): GTSNPN, SVGIG (reference sequence). V lost 0 bases to trimming and J lost 5 bases, with 37 bases between them. This CDR3 is 22 amino acids long. CDR3 region: CAWSVPPGTSLTLWGPQTEAFF. CDR3 nucleotides: TGTGCCTGGAGTGTACCACCGGGGACTTCCCTAACATTGTGGGGACCTCAGACTGAAGCTTTCTTT.

This clone occurred a few times. V is TRBV19 and J is TRBJ1-1; D may be TRBD1 (6 bases). Germline CDR1 LNHDA, CDR2 SQIVND (reference sequence). The CDR3 extends over 15 amino acids. V was clipped by 7 bases and J by 5 bases, with 20 bases between them. CDR3 sequence: CASTEKLQGLTEAFF. The CDR3 DNA reads TGTGCCAGTACCGAAAAGCTACAGGGCCTAACTGAAGCTTTCTTT. Together with reference TRBV19 and TRBJ1-1, the CDR3 gives the full variable domain: DGGITQSPKYLFRKEGQNVTLSCEQNLNHDAMYWYRQDPGQGLRLIYYSQIVNDFQKGDIAEGYSVSREKKESFPLTVTSAQKNPTAFYLCASTEKLQGLTEAFFGQGTRLTVV.

This chain joins TRBV10-3 and TRBJ2-7; 8 positions match TRBD2. The CDR3 runs 15 residues. Germline-derived CDR1 and CDR2 are ENHRY and SYGVKD. With V trimmed by 4 bases and J by 4 bases, 9 bases remained unmatched. The CDR3 DNA follows: TGTGCCATCAGTGCCGCAGCGGGAGAGGGTTACGAGCAGTACTTC. It codes for CAISAAAGEGYEQYF.

This chain uses TRBV7-9 with TRBJ2-4; tentative D call: TRBD2 (6 bases). Trimming shortened V by 3 bases and J by 8 bases, and 20 bases separated the two germline ends. This CDR3 is 16 amino acids long. Germline assignment: CDR1 SEHNR and CDR2 FQNEAQ (reference sequence). The CDR3 here is CASSFSRDSTRDIQYF. In DNA, the CDR3 is TGTGCCAGCAGCTTTTCCCGGGACTCAACGAGGGACATTCAGTACTTC.

The rearrangement uses TRBV7-8 and TRBJ1-5; 9 bases are a match to TRBD1. This CDR3 is built from 16 residues. Germline values: CDR1 SGHVS, CDR2 FQNEAQ. V shed 5 bases and J 0 bases; nucleotides not matched to a gene: 5. DNA for the CDR3: TGTGCCAGCAGCCGGACAGGGGCGTATAGCAATCAGCCCCAGCATTTT. Protein sequence: CASSRTGAYSNQPQHF.

The chain recombines TRBV5-1 with TRBJ1-3; TRBD1 agrees at 9 bases. J was trimmed by 4 bases and V by 4 bases; bases with no gene match: 6. The CDR3 totals 15 residues. CDR1 and CDR2 (germline): SGHRS, YFSETQ. The CDR3 DNA follows: TGCGCCAGCAGCGGGACAGGGTCGGGAGGAAACACCATATATTTT. It specifies CASSGTGSGGNTIYF.

CDR3: CASSLGTGSSGANVLTF. The CDR3 DNA follows: TGCGCCAGCAGCTTAGGGACAGGGAGCTCTGGGGCCAACGTCCTGACTTTC. The chain recombines TRBV5-1 with TRBJ2-6; TRBD1 agrees at 9 bases. V was pared by 2 bases and J by 0 bases, with 3 bases of the junction left unmatched. This CDR3 spans 17 amino acids. Germline CDR1 and CDR2: SGHRS and YFSETQ.

This chain joins TRBV10-3 and TRBJ1-1; TRBD1 might be the D (6 bases). V was clipped by 4 bases and J by 0 bases, with 15 bases between them. CDR3 size: 16 residues. Germline CDR1 is ENHRY and CDR2 is SYGVKD. In nucleotides, the CDR3 is TGTGCCATCAGTGCATTTGGGGACAACCTGAACACTGAAGCTTTCTTT. Translating it yields CAISAFGDNLNTEAFF.

The chain employs TRBV27 and TRBJ2-3; tentative D call: TRBD1 (5 bases). Germline assignment: CDR1 MNHEY and CDR2 SMNVEV (reference sequence). This CDR3 has 14 residues. Trimming shortened V by 2 bases and J by 2 bases, and 8 bases separated the two germline ends. CDR3 sequence reads: CASSLGASTDTQYF. In nucleotides, the CDR3 is TGTGCCAGCAGTTTAGGGGCCTCCACAGATACGCAGTATTTT.

This chain uses TRBV7-2 with TRBJ2-2, with 8 bases that match TRBD2. This CDR3 comprises 16 residues. Germline V lookup: CDR1 SGHTA, CDR2 FQGNSA. Losses at the gene ends were 8 bases for V and 4 bases for J; bases not matched to a gene: 12. The CDR3 region has the DNA TGTGCCAGCCGATTCGCGGGGGGCCCGCGCACCGGGGAGCTGTTTTTT. It yields the protein CASRFAGGPRTGELFF.

DNA for the CDR3: TGTGCCACCAGCAGGGGACAGGGGTCTATCAATGAGCAGTTCTTC. This sequence encodes CATSRGQGSINEQFF. The rearrangement links TRBV15 to TRBJ2-1; 10 nucleotides align to TRBD1. The CDR3 runs to 15 residues. The V gene end was trimmed by 3 bases and the J gene end by 6 bases; junction bases not matched to a gene: 5. Germline CDR1 LNHNV, CDR2 YYDKDF (reference sequence).

The chain carries TRBV18 and TRBJ1-1; a possible D gene is TRBD1 (5 bases). Germline CDR1 is KGHSH and CDR2 is LQKENI. The CDR3 spans 13 residues. V was cut by 2 bases and J by 6 bases, with 10 bases left in between. CDR3 sequence reads: CASSPDRKSEAFF. DNA of the CDR3: TGTGCCAGCTCACCAGACAGAAAATCTGAAGCTTTCTTT.

The chain recombines TRBV4-3 with TRBJ2-7; 8 nucleotides line up with TRBD1. The junction had 19 bases not matched to a gene; V was cut back by 0 bases and J by 0 bases. Germline V CDR1 and CDR2: LGHNA, YSLEER. CDR3 length equals 21 residues. The CDR3 DNA follows: TGCGCCAGCAGCCAAGAAAGGGCCTTGACAGGGGAAGAATACCACTCCTACGAGCAGTACTTC. This translates into CASSQERALTGEEYHSYEQYF.

The chain carries TRBV5-1 and TRBJ1-1; D is possibly TRBD1 (5 bases). Germline CDR1 and CDR2: SGHRS and YFSETQ. V was trimmed by 1 base and J by 5 bases, leaving 12 bases between them. The CDR3 is 14 amino acids. CDR3 nucleotide sequence: TGCGCCAGCAGCTTGATCCAGGGCAATACTGAAGCTTTCTTT. Translation: CASSLIQGNTEAFF.